Detailed here is one T cell receptor (beta chain). Its antigen specificity is not known. At one boundary the junction diverges from the germline segment, which might be a read error. In the germline V gene (reference sequence), CDR1 corresponds to LNHDA and CDR2 to SQIVND. The cysteine opens and the phenylalanine closes a CDR3 of 14 amino acids. The kept DNA is CDR3 alone, 42 bases in frame from the first base. The library relied on the immunoSEQ multiplex PCR assay. This is the immuneACCESS table as TCRdb keeps it, with only in-frame sequences that have V and J called. A part of the clones is gone; compared with another copy, unresolved V genes explain less than half, and the rest is unexplained. The sample records roughly 53,000 clones, more than 90% of which are singletons. The leading ten clones occupy 2.5% to 3.5% of the sample. The sample belongs to a study of T cell changes during pregnancy in multiple sclerosis (dated by TCRdb to about 2019). With respect to the entire study: The study examined how the T cell repertoire changed over the course of pregnancy in women with multiple sclerosis.

The sequence derives from a female donor with multiple sclerosis, enrolled in a pregnancy study. The chain is assembled from TRBV19 and TRBJ1-2; the D gene identity is not certain. The material sequenced was CD8+ T cells from peripheral blood mononuclear cells, taken before pregnancy. The DNA reads as follows: TGTGCCAGTAGTTTAGACCCGGCGGGCTATGGCTACACCTTC. Its protein product is CASSLDPAGYGYTF. Where the CDR3 stops, the reference TRBV19 and TRBJ1-2 genes take over; the full variable domain is DGGITQSPKYLFRKEGQNVTLSCEQNLNHDAMYWYRQDPGQGLRLIYYSQIVNDFQKGDIAEGYSVSREKKESFPLTVTSAQKNPTAFYLCASSLDPAGYGYTFGSGTRLTVV.